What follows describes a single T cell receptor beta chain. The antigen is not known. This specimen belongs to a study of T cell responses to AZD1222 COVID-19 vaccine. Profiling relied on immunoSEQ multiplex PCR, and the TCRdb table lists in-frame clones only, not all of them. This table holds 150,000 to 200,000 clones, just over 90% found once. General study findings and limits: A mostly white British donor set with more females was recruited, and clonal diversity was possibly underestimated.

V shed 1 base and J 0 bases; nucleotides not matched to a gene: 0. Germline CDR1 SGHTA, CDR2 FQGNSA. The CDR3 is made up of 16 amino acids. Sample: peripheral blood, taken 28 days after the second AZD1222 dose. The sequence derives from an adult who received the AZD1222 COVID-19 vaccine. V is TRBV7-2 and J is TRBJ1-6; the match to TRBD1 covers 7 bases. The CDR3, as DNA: TGTGCCAGCAGCTTAGGGGACAGCTCCTATAATTCACCCCTCCACTTT. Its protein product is CASSLGDSSYNSPLHF.